One and the same sample provided the 10 T cell receptor beta chains below, sequenced in a study of CD8 T cells in ankylosing spondylitis. In TCRdb, the 5' RACE reads were re-called with MiXCR into one record per CDR3 protein. The sample includes about 110,000 distinct CDR3 sequences, 20% to 30% of them seen just once. Sequencing input: synovial fluid, either unsorted or a sorted T cell fraction (not recorded which). The source is a male donor with ankylosing spondylitis.

Details on this clonotype: The junction departs from the called germline gene at one end, perhaps through a read error. V and J are TRBV20-1 and TRBJ1-5; D remains ambiguous. CDR1 and CDR2 from the germline V gene are DFQATT and SNEGSKA (reference sequence). This CDR3 region has 12 residues. In nucleotides, the CDR3 is TGCATTGCTAGAGATCTGATCCAGCCCCAGCATTTT. It specifies CIARDLIQPQHF.

The V call is TRBV7-2, the J call TRBJ2-3, with TRBD2 matching over 9 bases. The V segment lost 5 bases and the J segment 3 bases; nucleotides outside the gene matches: 6. Germline V lookup: CDR1 SGHTA, CDR2 FQGNSA. The CDR3 is 15 amino acids. Here the CDR3 reads CASSRGTSRTDTQYF. Written as DNA, the CDR3 is TGTGCCAGCAGCCGAGGGACTAGCAGAACAGATACGCAGTATTTT.

This clonotype was recorded many times. The chain links TRBV18 to TRBJ2-3, with D maybe TRBD1 (8 bases). V lost 4 bases to trimming and J lost 3 bases, with 17 bases between them. This CDR3 comprises 16 residues. In germline, CDR1 is KGHSH, CDR2 LQKENI. CDR3: CASSRERDRKTDTQYF. Written as DNA, the CDR3 is TGTGCCAGCTCACGGGAGCGGGACAGGAAAACAGATACGCAGTATTTT.

CDR3 DNA: TGTGCCAGCAGCTTAGTATCAGGGACTGGGGCCAACGTCCTGACTTTC. This translates into CASSLVSGTGANVLTF. This chain connects TRBV7-9 to TRBJ2-6; maybe TRBD1 (5 bases). The CDR3 spans 16 residues. V gave up 1 base and J gave up 2 bases, with 9 bases separating them. Germline V gene lookup returns CDR1 SEHNR and CDR2 FQNEAQ (reference sequence).

This sequence joins TRBV7-7 and TRBJ2-3; 10 bases match TRBD2. Unmatched junction bases numbered 12, after V lost 5 bases and J lost 4 bases. This CDR3 is 17 amino acids long. In germline, CDR1 is SSHAT, CDR2 FNYEAQ (reference sequence). CDR3 coding DNA: TGTGCCAGCAGCCCGATGGTTCTAGCGGGAGTTCCAGATACGCAGTATTTT. Translation gives CASSPMVLAGVPDTQYF.

The chain recombines TRBV12-3 or TRBV12-4 with TRBJ2-1, with D possibly being TRBD1 (7 bases). V was pared by 6 bases and J by 12 bases, with 21 bases between. The CDR3 loop spans 14 amino acids. The CDR3 DNA is TGTGCCAGCAGCCGGGGGACAGCAGAATTCGGGCAGTTCTTC. It encodes CASSRGTAEFGQFF.

The chain joins TRBV20-1 to TRBJ2-3, with 12 bases identical to TRBD2. This CDR3 is 14 amino acids long. Losses at the gene ends were 6 bases for V and 0 bases for J; bases not matched to a gene: 1. CDR1 is DFQATT, CDR2 SNEGSKA, per germline (reference sequence). CDR3 residues: CSAGTSGSTDTQYF. CDR3 nucleotides: TGCAGTGCAGGGACTAGCGGGAGCACAGATACGCAGTATTTT.

This clonotype was seen only once. V usage is TRBV5-1 and J usage is TRBJ1-1; unclear D gene. The CDR3 has 13 amino acids. The germline V and J ends were trimmed by 3 bases and 0 bases, with 6 bases remaining between them. Per the germline V gene, CDR1 is SGHRS and CDR2 is YFSETQ. As DNA, the CDR3 is TGCGCCAGCAGCTCTATGATGAACACTGAAGCTTTCTTT. As protein: CASSSMMNTEAFF.

The rearrangement links TRBV5-6 to TRBJ2-3; D unresolved. Germline lookup yields CDR1 SGHDT and CDR2 YYEEEE. V gave up 7 bases and J gave up 5 bases, with 11 bases separating them. The CDR3 sequence is 12 residues long. CDR3 sequence: CASGRGIDTQYF. CDR3 DNA: TGTGCCAGCGGGCGAGGTATAGATACGCAGTATTTT.

This chain uses TRBV5-5 with TRBJ1-5, with 9 bases aligning to TRBD1. V lost 4 bases and J lost 6; bases outside the gene matches: 8. Germline CDR1 is SGHKS and CDR2 is YYEKEE (reference sequence). The CDR3 runs 15 residues. DNA of the CDR3: TGTGCCAGCAGCCCGGACAGGGGCCAGGGTCAGCCCCAGCATTTT. Translated: CASSPDRGQGQPQHF.